This paragraph reports one T cell receptor (beta chain). The entry originates in a study of T cells in Graves' hyperthyroidism and ophthalmopathy. Deletions cut 2 bases from V and 0 bases from J, with 17 bases between. The CDR3 has 17 residues. CDR1 and CDR2 (germline): SEHNR, FQNEAQ (reference sequence). Amplified TCR beta CDR3 regions came from RNA transcripts. The primer set for the first-round RT-PCR of the TCR CDR3 was HTBI. TCRdb itself ran the multiplex PCR reads through MiXCR, one entry per CDR3 protein. This sample yields hundreds of thousands of distinct CDR3 sequences, of which about 20% are seen a single time; about 60% belongs to the top ten.

This receptor was identified in a man aged 30 to 39 with Graves' ophthalmopathy. V is TRBV7-9 and J is TRBJ2-7; D may correspond to TRBD1 or TRBD2 (5 bases each). Sequencing was carried out using blood. Here the CDR3 reads CASSLTSVGTSSYEQYF. CDR3 sequence (DNA): TGTGCCAGCAGCTTAACCAGCGTGGGGACCAGCTCCTACGAGCAGTACTTC.